Listed below are T cell receptor beta chains from one sample, sequenced in a study of blood T cells in healthy people across ages. MiXCR, run by TCRdb on the 5' RACE reads, gives a single entry per CDR3 protein. Of about 1 million distinct CDR3 sequences in the sample, around 43% were seen once. Sample: blood. The receptors shown here come from a woman aged 60-75 years in good health. Each CDR3 is given with its conserved first and last residue. Fields, in order: V gene, CDR3 protein.

V gene: TRBV29-1
CDR3 protein: CSTTGGSNTEAFF

V gene: TRBV6-1
CDR3 protein: CASSHTGGGLLYNEQYF

V gene: TRBV6-5
CDR3 protein: CASSLIGSDIQYF

V gene: TRBV12-3/TRBV12-4
CDR3 protein: CASTPGGGYNEQYF

V gene: TRBV20-1
CDR3 protein: CSAYGVVDDQFF

V gene: TRBV20-1
CDR3 protein: CSAVDSVLGAQYF

V gene: TRBV10-3
CDR3 protein: CAISAGSGTFDTQYF

V gene: TRBV29-1
CDR3 protein: CSGALPGDTIYF

V gene: TRBV3-1
CDR3 protein: CASSQEEGFRTGYTF

V gene: TRBV3-1
CDR3 protein: CASSPSVVRGDEAFF

V gene: TRBV20-1
CDR3 protein: CSARGPSGGVTDTQYF

V gene: TRBV21-1
CDR3 protein: CASSLRDGHNEQFF

V gene: TRBV20-1
CDR3 protein: CRLLAGAATQFF

V gene: TRBV20-1
CDR3 protein: CSATPGTGHYQPQHF

V gene: TRBV14
CDR3 protein: CASSNRLAGGAYNEQFF

V gene: TRBV20-1
CDR3 protein: CSASGQFREKFF

V gene: TRBV4-1
CDR3 protein: CASSQVEGHSQANVLTF

V gene: TRBV27
CDR3 protein: CASRQRTGHFSGYTF

V gene: TRBV27
CDR3 protein: CASRTQGYYEQYF

V gene: TRBV5-1
CDR3 protein: CASSLPTGRQVSYEQYF

V gene: TRBV6-1
CDR3 protein: CASSGGRGRSNQPQHF

V gene: TRBV28
CDR3 protein: CASSLQLSYEQYF

V gene: TRBV20-1
CDR3 protein: CSARKGAGQQETQYF

V gene: TRBV5-1
CDR3 protein: CASSQKTGGTDTQYF

V gene: TRBV10-2
CDR3 protein: CASRLAGERGYEQYF

V gene: TRBV3-1
CDR3 protein: CASSHQAMPYYEQYF

V gene: TRBV4-1
CDR3 protein: CASSQVLRTPGVKTQYF

V gene: TRBV15
CDR3 protein: CATSRVQTQETQYF

V gene: TRBV6-1
CDR3 protein: CASSERGLPLYEQYF

V gene: TRBV5-6
CDR3 protein: CASRWGGSTDTQYF

V gene: TRBV6-2/TRBV6-3
CDR3 protein: CASTQVGQGDYGYTF

V gene: TRBV7-8
CDR3 protein: CASSLIGGAPSYNEQFF

V gene: TRBV29-1
CDR3 protein: CSVAAGQETQYF

V gene: TRBV6-5
CDR3 protein: CASSYKRVSTDTQYF

V gene: TRBV7-6
CDR3 protein: CASSLELRSYEQYF

V gene: TRBV7-6
CDR3 protein: CASSLVQTDTQYF

V gene: TRBV10-1
CDR3 protein: CASSPSGGFGEQFF

V gene: TRBV3-1
CDR3 protein: CASSQGQGNGYTF

V gene: TRBV9
CDR3 protein: CASSVYLDEQYF

V gene: TRBV16
CDR3 protein: CASSFGTSGQQFF

V gene: TRBV6-6
CDR3 protein: CASSYAGSDSGANVLTF

V gene: TRBV5-1
CDR3 protein: CASSPDPTRIEKLFF